This T cell receptor beta chain comes out of a study of T cell responses to AZD1222 COVID-19 vaccine. Overall study results and limits: It was only six AZD1222 recipients who were seropositive at baseline. The sample set comprised mostly white British donors with more females, and clonal diversity was possibly underestimated. Two AZD1222 doses significantly raised spike-specific TCR breadth and depth over controls.

As regards this clone: As yet, its antigen is unknown.

Method: immunoSEQ multiplex PCR; TCRdb's copy keeps in-frame clones and lacks some. The sample has 75,000 to 95,000 clones, roughly 90% seen once. CDR3 length: 14 amino acids. Trimming pared 6 bases from V and 3 bases from J, leaving 12 bases between. Looked up from germline, CDR1 is ENHRY and CDR2 is SYGVKD. Second-dose groups at about 4 or about 12 weeks were pooled. The source was peripheral blood, collected 28 days after the second AZD1222 dose. The chain couples TRBV10-3 to TRBJ1-5, with D unclear. The receptor's source is an adult who received the AZD1222 COVID-19 vaccine. The DNA for the CDR3 is TGTGCCATCAGCCCCGAGCGCTACAATCAGCCCCAGCATTTT. Its translation is CAISPERYNQPQHF.